Listed below are T cell receptor beta chains from one sample, sequenced in a study of metastatic and nonmetastatic thyroid tumors. TCRdb re-called the PCR reads via MiXCR. The table lists tens of thousands of clones, 20% to 25% of them singletons, with about 14% in the top ten. The specimen was blood. Receptor source: a female donor with papillary thyroid cancer or a benign thyroid nodule (not recorded which). Some clones in this sample may be carry-over from other donors' samples. Each CDR3 is given with its conserved first and last residue. The D gene is left open where the match is weak. Size is stated for part of the rows, as once, few or many counts, or as a class when the clone is expanded.

TRBV20-1	TRBJ1-4	NA	many	CSARDGPGRANEKLFF	TGCAGTGCTAGAGATGGGCCGGGACGAGCGAATGAAAAACTGTTTTTT
TRBV6-5	TRBJ2-1	NA	NA	CASRHRIALGPSYNEQFF	TGTGCCAGCAGACACCGTATAGCGTTAGGGCCCTCCTACAATGAGCAGTTCTTC
TRBV20-1	TRBJ2-3	TRBD2	NA	CSAREGVPLALDSDTQYF	TGCAGTGCTAGAGAGGGTGTCCCACTAGCGTTAGACTCAGATACGCAGTATTTT
TRBV6-1	TRBJ2-2	TRBD2	medium-sized	CASRASGFGELFF	TGTGCCAGCAGAGCTAGCGGGTTCGGGGAGCTGTTTTTT
TRBV19	TRBJ2-7	NA	many	CASSSPLHEQYF	TGTGCCAGTAGTTCACCCCTCCACGAGCAGTACTTC
TRBV27	TRBJ1-4	TRBD1	many	CASSFDRGGSREKLFF	TGTGCCAGCAGTTTTGACAGGGGGGGGTCTAGGGAAAAACTGTTTTTT
TRBV2	TRBJ1-1	NA	many	CASTPWDLQGEDTEAFF	TGTGCCAGCACTCCTTGGGACCTACAGGGTGAGGACACTGAAGCTTTCTTT
TRBV7-8	TRBJ2-3	NA	NA	CASSPPETRGSDTQYF	TGTGCCAGCAGCCCCCCGGAGACTAGGGGATCAGATACGCAGTATTTT
TRBV20-1	TRBJ2-7	TRBD2	NA	CSARDPLAGGNEQYF	TGCAGTGCTAGAGATCCGCTAGCGGGAGGGAACGAGCAGTACTTC
TRBV27	TRBJ2-1	TRBD2	NA	CASSRIAGGPYNEQFF	TGTGCCAGCAGTCGTATAGCGGGAGGCCCATACAATGAGCAGTTCTTC
TRBV20-1	TRBJ2-7	TRBD1	medium-sized	CSARDIPSRQGAFNEQYF	TGCAGTGCTAGAGATATACCTTCGCGACAGGGGGCTTTTAACGAGCAGTACTTC
TRBV5-6	TRBJ2-7	NA	NA	CASSLVGEGREQYF	TGTGCCAGCAGCTTGGTGGGGGAAGGGCGCGAGCAGTACTTC
TRBV20-1	TRBJ2-1	NA	many	CSASYRRGRHEQFF	TGCAGTGCTAGCTACCGACGGGGACGACATGAGCAGTTCTTC
TRBV10-3	TRBJ1-6	NA	few	CAISHREGINSPLNF	TGTGCCATCAGCCACCGAGAGGGGATTAATTCACCCCTCAACTTT
TRBV6-5	TRBJ2-5	NA	many	CASSYGPGKGETQYF	TGTGCCAGCAGTTACGGTCCAGGGAAGGGAGAGACCCAGTACTTC
TRBV5-1	TRBJ2-2	NA	many	CASSLAPDAAGELFF	TGCGCCAGCAGCTTGGCCCCGGACGCGGCCGGGGAGCTGTTTTTT
TRBV7-2	TRBJ2-2	NA	NA	CASSFTSRTGELFF	TGTGCCAGCAGCTTTACGAGCCGCACCGGGGAGCTGTTTTTT
TRBV2	TRBJ2-1	NA	NA	CASSEVDLGNSDNEQFF	TGTGCCAGCAGTGAAGTGGATCTAGGGAATAGCGACAATGAGCAGTTCTTC
TRBV24-1	TRBJ2-7	NA	medium-sized	CATSDLEGASSYEQYF	TGTGCCACCAGTGATTTGGAAGGGGCCAGCTCCTACGAGCAGTACTTC
TRBV6-6	TRBJ2-1	TRBD2	NA	CASSYFGRDEQFF	TGTGCCAGCAGTTACTTTGGGAGGGATGAGCAGTTCTTC
TRBV5-6	TRBJ1-2	NA	NA	CASSMARSVTNYGYTF	TGTGCCAGCAGCATGGCGAGGTCAGTAACTAACTATGGCTACACCTTC
TRBV4-2	TRBJ2-1	TRBD2	many	CASSHNLADTYNEQFF	TGTGCCAGCAGCCACAATCTAGCGGACACCTACAATGAGCAGTTCTTC
TRBV6-1	TRBJ1-5	NA	NA	CASSLLGAQPQHF	TGTGCCAGCAGTTTGCTAGGTGCCCAGCCCCAGCATTTT
TRBV6-4	TRBJ2-3	TRBD1	few	CASSDSTGGYTDTQYF	TGTGCCAGCAGTGACTCGACAGGGGGCTACACAGATACGCAGTATTTT
TRBV18	TRBJ2-7	NA	many	CASSRDRGYEQYF	TGTGCCAGCTCGCGTGACAGAGGCTACGAGCAGTACTTC
TRBV6-1	TRBJ2-5	TRBD2	NA	CASITGDSGLAGETQYF	TGTGCGAGCATCACCGGGGACTCAGGACTAGCCGGCGAGACCCAGTACTTC
TRBV10-3	TRBJ2-4	NA	many	CAISEFEGFQYF	TGTGCCATCAGTGAGTTCGAGGGGTTTCAGTACTTC
TRBV2	TRBJ1-6	NA	few	CASRDYNSPLHF	TGTGCCAGCAGGGATTATAATTCACCCCTCCACTTT
TRBV30	TRBJ1-6	TRBD1	NA	CAWGGQGVGRGYSPLHF	TGTGCCTGGGGCGGACAGGGGGTAGGACGCGGTTATTCACCCCTCCACTTT
TRBV19	TRBJ1-2	NA	many	CASSIPPNYGYTF	TGTGCCAGTAGTATTCCCCCTAACTATGGCTACACCTTC
TRBV12-3/TRBV12-4	TRBJ2-7	NA	NA	CAGSLAQGSYEQYF	TGTGCCGGCAGTTTGGCCCAGGGGTCCTACGAGCAGTACTTC
TRBV11-2	TRBJ2-2	TRBD2	NA	CASSRTGLGLTGELFF	TGTGCCAGCAGCAGAACGGGACTAGGCCTCACCGGGGAGCTGTTTTTT
TRBV12-3/TRBV12-4	TRBJ1-2	NA	few	CASRLSYRDGYGYTF	TGTGCCAGCAGGCTATCCTACAGGGATGGCTATGGCTACACCTTC